What follows describes a single TCR beta chain. CDR3 size: 15 residues. V lost 6 bases and J lost 4; bases outside the gene matches: 10. Germline loops: CDR1 MNHEY, CDR2 SVGAGI. This sample is drawn from a study of long-term antiretroviral therapy in people with HIV. This was the immunoSEQ v3.0 assay at survey level. Repertoires were generated with immunoSEQ multiplex PCR, while TCRdb's copy carries only in-frame clones and drops some. The table records some 36,000 clones, roughly 85% of them present only once. This clonotype was obtained from a woman under 40 with HIV. Here the sequenced sample was unsorted PBMCs, taken roughly 2.9 years before starting antiretroviral therapy. This rearrangement joins TRBV6-5 to TRBJ2-3; TRBD1 matches at 7 bases. The CDR3 DNA reads as TGTGCCAGCAGACCCGGACAGGCCGAAGCAGATACGCAGTATTTT. Translation: CASRPGQAEADTQYF.